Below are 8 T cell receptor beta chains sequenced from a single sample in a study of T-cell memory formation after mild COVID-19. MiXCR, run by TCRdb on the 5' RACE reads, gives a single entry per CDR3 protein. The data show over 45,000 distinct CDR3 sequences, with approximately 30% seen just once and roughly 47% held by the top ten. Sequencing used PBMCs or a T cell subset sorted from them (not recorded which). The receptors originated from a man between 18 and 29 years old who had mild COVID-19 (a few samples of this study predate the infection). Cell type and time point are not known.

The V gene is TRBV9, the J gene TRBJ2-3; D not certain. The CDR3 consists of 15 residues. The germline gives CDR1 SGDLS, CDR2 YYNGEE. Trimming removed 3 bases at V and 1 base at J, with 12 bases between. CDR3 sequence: CASSALPSGTDTQYF. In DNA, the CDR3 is TGTGCCAGCAGCGCACTTCCTTCTGGCACAGATACGCAGTATTTT. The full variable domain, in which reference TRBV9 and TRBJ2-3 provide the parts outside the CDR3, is DSGVTQTPKHLITATGQRVTLRCSPRSGDLSVYWYQQSLDQGLQFLIQYYNGEERAKGNILERFSAQQFPDLHSELNLSSLELGDSALYFCASSALPSGTDTQYFGPGTRLTVL.

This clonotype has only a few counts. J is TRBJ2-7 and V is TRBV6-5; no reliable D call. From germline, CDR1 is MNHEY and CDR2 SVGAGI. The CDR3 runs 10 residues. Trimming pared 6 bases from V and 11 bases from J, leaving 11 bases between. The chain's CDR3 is CASRDLREYF. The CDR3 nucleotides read TGTGCCAGCAGGGACCTTCGGGAGTACTTC.

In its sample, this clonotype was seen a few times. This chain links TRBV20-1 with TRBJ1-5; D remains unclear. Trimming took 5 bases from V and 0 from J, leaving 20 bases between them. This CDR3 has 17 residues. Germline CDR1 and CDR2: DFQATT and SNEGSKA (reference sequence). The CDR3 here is CSALAPMGPYSNQPQHF. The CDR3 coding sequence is TGCAGTGCTCTCGCACCTATGGGCCCTTATAGCAATCAGCCCCAGCATTTT.

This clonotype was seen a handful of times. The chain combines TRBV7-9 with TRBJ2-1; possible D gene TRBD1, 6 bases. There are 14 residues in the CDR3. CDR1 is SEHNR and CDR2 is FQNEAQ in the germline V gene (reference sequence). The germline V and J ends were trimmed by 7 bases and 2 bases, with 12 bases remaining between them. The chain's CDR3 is CASIETGPYNEQFF. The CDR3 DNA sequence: TGTGCCAGCATCGAAACAGGGCCCTACAATGAGCAGTTCTTC.

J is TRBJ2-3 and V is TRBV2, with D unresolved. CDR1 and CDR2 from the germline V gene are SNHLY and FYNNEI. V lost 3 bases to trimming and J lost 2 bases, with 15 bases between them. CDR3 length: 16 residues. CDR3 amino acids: CASSDPQQGLTDTQYF. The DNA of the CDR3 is TGTGCCAGCAGTGATCCCCAACAAGGCCTCACAGATACGCAGTATTTT. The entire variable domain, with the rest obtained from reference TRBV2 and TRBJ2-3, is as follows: EPEVTQTPSHQVTQMGQEVILRCVPISNHLYFYWYRQILGQKVEFLVSFYNNEISEKSEIFDDQFSVERPDGSNFTLKIRSTKLEDSAMYFCASSDPQQGLTDTQYFGPGTRLTVL.

The CDR3 coding sequence is TGTGCCAGCAGCTTGAGTCAGGGGGCGGACCCCTATAATTCACCCCTCCACTTT. It encodes CASSLSQGADPYNSPLHF. The V and J genes are TRBV5-8 and TRBJ1-6; 8 positions match TRBD1. Per the germline V gene, CDR1 is SGHTS and CDR2 is YDEGEE. This CDR3 spans 18 amino acids. With 1 base clipped from V and 2 bases from J, the junction kept 8 bases outside the gene matches.

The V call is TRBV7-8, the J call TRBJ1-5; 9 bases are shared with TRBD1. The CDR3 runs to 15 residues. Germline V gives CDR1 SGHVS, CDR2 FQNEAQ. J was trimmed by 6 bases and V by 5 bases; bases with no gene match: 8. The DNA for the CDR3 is TGTGCCAGCAGCGCGGGACAGGGAAGTCTTCAGCCCCAGCATTTT. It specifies CASSAGQGSLQPQHF.

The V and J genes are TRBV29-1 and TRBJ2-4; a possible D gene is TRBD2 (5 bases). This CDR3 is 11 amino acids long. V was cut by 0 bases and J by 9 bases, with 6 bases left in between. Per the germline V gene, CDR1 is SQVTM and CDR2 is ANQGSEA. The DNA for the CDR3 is TGCAGCGTTGAAGATCGGGGCATTCAGTACTTC. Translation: CSVEDRGIQYF.